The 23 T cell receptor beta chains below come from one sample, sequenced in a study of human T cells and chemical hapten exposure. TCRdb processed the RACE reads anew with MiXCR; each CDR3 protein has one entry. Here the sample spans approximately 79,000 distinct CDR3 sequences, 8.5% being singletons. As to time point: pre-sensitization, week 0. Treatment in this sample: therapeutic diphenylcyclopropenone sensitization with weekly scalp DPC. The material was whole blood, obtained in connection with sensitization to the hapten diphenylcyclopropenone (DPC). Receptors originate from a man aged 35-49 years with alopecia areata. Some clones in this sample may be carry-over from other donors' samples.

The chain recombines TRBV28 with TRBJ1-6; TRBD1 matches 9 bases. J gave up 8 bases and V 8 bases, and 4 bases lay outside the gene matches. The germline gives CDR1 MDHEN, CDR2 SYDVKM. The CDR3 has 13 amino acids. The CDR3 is CASGTGSHSPLHF. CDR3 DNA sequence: TGTGCCAGCGGGACAGGGAGTCATTCACCCCTCCACTTT.

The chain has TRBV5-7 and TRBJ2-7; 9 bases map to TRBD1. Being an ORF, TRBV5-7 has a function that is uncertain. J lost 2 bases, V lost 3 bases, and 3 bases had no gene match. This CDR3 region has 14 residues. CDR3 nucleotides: TGTGCCAGCAGCTGGGACAGGGAGACCTACGAGCAGTACGTC. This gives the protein CASSWDRETYEQYV.

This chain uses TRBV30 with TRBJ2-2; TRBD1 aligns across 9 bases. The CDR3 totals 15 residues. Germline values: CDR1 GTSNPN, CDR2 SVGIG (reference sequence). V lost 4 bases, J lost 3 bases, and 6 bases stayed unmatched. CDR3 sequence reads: CAWTSGQGYTGELFF. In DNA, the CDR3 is TGTGCCTGGACGTCGGGACAGGGTTACACCGGGGAGCTGTTTTTT.

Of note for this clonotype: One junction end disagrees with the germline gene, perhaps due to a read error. The chain's CDR3 is CATNRDLGMSTDTQYF. DNA of the CDR3: TGTGCCACCAACAGAGATCTTGGCATGAGCACAGATACGCAGTATTTT. The chain joins TRBV15 to TRBJ2-3; D unclear. The CDR3 has 16 residues. Germline loops: CDR1 LNHNV, CDR2 YYDKDF (reference sequence).

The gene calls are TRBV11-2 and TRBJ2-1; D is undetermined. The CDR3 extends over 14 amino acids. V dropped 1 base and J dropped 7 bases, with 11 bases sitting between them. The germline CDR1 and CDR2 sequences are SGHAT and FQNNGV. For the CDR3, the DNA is TGTGCCAGCAGCTTAGTGCTGTATTCGAATGAGCAGTTCTTC. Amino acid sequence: CASSLVLYSNEQFF.

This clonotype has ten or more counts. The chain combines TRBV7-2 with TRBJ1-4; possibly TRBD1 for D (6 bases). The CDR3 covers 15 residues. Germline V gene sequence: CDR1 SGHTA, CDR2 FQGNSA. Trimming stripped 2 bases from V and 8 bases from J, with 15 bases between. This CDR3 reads CASSLSGQGIEKLFF. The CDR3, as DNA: TGTGCCAGCAGCTTATCCGGCCAGGGGATCGAAAAACTGTTTTTT.

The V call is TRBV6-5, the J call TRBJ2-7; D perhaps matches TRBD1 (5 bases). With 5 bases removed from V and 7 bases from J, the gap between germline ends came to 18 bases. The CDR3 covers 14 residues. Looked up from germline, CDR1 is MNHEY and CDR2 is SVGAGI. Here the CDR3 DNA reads TGTGCCAGCAGTATAAACAGGTTTTGGGGAGAGCAGTACGTC. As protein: CASSINRFWGEQYV.

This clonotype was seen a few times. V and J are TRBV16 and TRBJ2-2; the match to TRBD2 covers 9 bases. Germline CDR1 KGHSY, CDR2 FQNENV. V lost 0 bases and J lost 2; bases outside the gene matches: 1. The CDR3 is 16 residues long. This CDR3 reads CASSQSSGRNTGELFF. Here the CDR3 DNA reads TGTGCCAGCAGCCAATCTAGCGGGAGAAACACCGGGGAGCTGTTTTTT.

In nucleotides, the CDR3 is TGTGCCAGCAGCTTAGGGGTAGCGGGAGCGAAAGATACGCAGTATTTT. It encodes CASSLGVAGAKDTQYF. This chain links TRBV7-8 with TRBJ2-3, with 9 bases lining up with TRBD2. The V and J ends lost 1 base and 5 bases, in that order; junction bases with no gene match: 7. In germline, CDR1 is SGHVS, CDR2 FQNEAQ. The CDR3 has 16 residues.

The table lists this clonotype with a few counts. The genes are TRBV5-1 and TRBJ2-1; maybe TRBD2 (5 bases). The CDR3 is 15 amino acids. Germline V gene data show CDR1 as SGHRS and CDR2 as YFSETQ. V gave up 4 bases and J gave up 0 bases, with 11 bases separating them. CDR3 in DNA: TGCGCCAGCAGCCCTGGGGAGATCTCCTACAATGAGCAGTTCTTC. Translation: CASSPGEISYNEQFF.

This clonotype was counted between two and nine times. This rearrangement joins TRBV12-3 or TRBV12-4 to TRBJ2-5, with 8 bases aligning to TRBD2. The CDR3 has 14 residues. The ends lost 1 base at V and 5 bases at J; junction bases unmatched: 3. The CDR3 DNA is TGTGCCAGCAGTTTAGGGGGACTAGTCGAGACCCAGTACTTC. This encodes CASSLGGLVETQYF.

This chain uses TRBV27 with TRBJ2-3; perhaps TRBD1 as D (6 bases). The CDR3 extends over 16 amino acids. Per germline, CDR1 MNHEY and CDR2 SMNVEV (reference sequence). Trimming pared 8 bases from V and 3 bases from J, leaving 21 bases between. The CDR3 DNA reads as TGTGCCAGCTCCGTAGGGGCAGGGGTATCGACAGATACGCAGTATTTT. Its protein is CASSVGAGVSTDTQYF.

CDR3 region: CASMLGHSNQPQHF. The CDR3 nucleotides are TGTGCCAGCATGCTTGGACATAGCAATCAGCCCCAGCATTTT. This chain links TRBV12-3 or TRBV12-4 with TRBJ1-5, with a weak D call TRBD1 (5 bases). The CDR3 consists of 14 residues. V dropped 7 bases and J dropped 0 bases, with 10 bases sitting between them.

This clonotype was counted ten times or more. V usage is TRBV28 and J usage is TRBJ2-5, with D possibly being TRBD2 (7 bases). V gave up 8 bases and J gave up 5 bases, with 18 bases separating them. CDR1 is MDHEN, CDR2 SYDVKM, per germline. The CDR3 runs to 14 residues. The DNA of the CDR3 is TGTGCCAGCGGGGGGGCAGATAGAGGGGAGACCCAGTACTTC. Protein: CASGGADRGETQYF.

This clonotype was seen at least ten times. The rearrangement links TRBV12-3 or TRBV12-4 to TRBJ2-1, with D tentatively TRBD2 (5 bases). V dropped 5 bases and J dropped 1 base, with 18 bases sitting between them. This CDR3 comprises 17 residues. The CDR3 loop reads CASSPNWGERSYNEQFF. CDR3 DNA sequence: TGTGCCAGCAGTCCAAATTGGGGAGAACGGTCCTACAATGAGCAGTTCTTC.

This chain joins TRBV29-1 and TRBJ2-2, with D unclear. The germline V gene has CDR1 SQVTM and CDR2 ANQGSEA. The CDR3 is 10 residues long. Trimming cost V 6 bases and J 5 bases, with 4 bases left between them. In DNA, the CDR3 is TGCAGCGTATATACCGGGGAGCTGTTTTTT. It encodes CSVYTGELFF.

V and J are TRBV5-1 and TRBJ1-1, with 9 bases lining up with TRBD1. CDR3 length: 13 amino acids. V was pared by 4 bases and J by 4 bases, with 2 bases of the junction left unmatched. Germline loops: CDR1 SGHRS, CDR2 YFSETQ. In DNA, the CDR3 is TGCGCCAGCAGCCCGGGACAGGGCACTGAAGCTTTCTTT. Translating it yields CASSPGQGTEAFF. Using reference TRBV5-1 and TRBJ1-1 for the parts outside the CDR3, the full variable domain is KAGVTQTPRYLIKTRGQQVTLSCSPISGHRSVSWYQQTPGQGLQFLFEYFSETQRNKGNFPGRFSGRQFSNSRSEMNVSTLELGDSALYLCASSPGQGTEAFFGQGTRLTVV.

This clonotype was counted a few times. In nucleotides, the CDR3 is TGCGCCAGCAGCCAAAAACCAGCGGGAGATTTCACAGATACGCAGTATTTT. Its translation: CASSQKPAGDFTDTQYF. This rearrangement joins TRBV4-3 to TRBJ2-3, with 8 positions matching TRBD2. V lost 2 bases to trimming and J lost 2 bases; unmatched junction nucleotides: 9. Germline CDR1 reads LGHNA; CDR2 reads YSLEER. The CDR3 has 17 residues.

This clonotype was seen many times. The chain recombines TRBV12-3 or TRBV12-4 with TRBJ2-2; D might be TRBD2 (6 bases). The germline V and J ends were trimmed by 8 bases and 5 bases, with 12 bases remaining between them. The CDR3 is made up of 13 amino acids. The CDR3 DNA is TGTGCCAGCCTGACTAGAGTGACCGGGGAGCTGTTTTTT. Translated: CASLTRVTGELFF.

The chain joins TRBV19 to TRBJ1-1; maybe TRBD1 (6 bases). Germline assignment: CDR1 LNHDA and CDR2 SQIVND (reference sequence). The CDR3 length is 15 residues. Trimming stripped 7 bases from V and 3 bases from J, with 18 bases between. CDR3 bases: TGTGCCAGTATATTGGGAAAGGGACATTACACTGAAGCTTTCTTT. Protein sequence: CASILGKGHYTEAFF.

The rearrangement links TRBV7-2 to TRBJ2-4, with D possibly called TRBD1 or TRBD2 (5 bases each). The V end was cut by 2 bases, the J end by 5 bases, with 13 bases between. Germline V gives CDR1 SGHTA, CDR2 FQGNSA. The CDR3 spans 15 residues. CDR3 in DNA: TGTGCCAGCAGCTTACCCATTGGGACGGAAAACATTCAGTACTTC. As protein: CASSLPIGTENIQYF.

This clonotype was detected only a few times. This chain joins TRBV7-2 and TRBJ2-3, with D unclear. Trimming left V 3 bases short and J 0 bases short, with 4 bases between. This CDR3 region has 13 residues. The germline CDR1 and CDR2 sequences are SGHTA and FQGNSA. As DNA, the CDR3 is TGTGCCAGCAGCTTCGGTAGCACAGATACGCAGTATTTT. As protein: CASSFGSTDTQYF.

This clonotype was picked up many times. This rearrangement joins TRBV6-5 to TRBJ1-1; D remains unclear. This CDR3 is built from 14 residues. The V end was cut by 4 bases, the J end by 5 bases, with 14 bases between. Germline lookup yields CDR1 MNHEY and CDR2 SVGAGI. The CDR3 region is CASSLVVGRTEAFF. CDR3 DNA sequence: TGTGCCAGCAGTTTGGTGGTCGGGCGTACTGAAGCTTTCTTT.